Listed below are T cell receptor beta chains from one sample, sequenced in a study of cytomegalovirus exposure and HLA in healthy donors. TCRdb's copy holds only in-frame clones and misses some; the assay was immunoSEQ multiplex PCR. This sample has 190,000 or so clones, with around four fifths found just once. The sequenced material came from PBMCs. Receptors originate from a man between 50 and 59 years old in good health and CMV-seronegative. The CDR3 runs from the conserved cysteine through the conserved F or W. The order of the fields is CDR3 length, clone size, D gene, V gene, J gene, CDR3 protein, CDR3 DNA. D genes are given only for firm matches. Clone size appears in some rows only: once, few, many, or a class for an expanded clone.

16	.	TRBD1	TRBV4-2	TRBJ2-7	CASSHVGTGGQGEQYF	TGTGCCAGCAGCCATGTGGGGACAGGGGGCCAGGGCGAGCAGTACTTC
14	once	.	TRBV7-8	TRBJ1-5	CASSLDVREEPQHF	TGTGCCAGCAGCTTAGATGTCAGGGAAGAGCCCCAGCATTTT
17	once	.	TRBV5-1	TRBJ2-3	CASSLEGLATITDTQYF	TGCGCCAGCAGCTTAGAGGGTCTAGCTACTATCACAGATACGCAGTATTTT
15	.	TRBD2	TRBV7-8	TRBJ2-2	CASSPWGGSPGELFF	TGTGCCAGCAGCCCCTGGGGGGGATCCCCCGGGGAGCTGTTTTTT
14	.	TRBD2	TRBV6-5	TRBJ2-1	CASSSAGPNPEQFF	TGTGCCAGCAGCTCAGCGGGACCTAACCCTGAGCAGTTCTTC
13	.	TRBD1	TRBV5-4	TRBJ1-2	CASNKDRGYGYTF	TGTGCCAGCAACAAAGACAGGGGATATGGCTACACCTTC
13	.	TRBD1	TRBV6-1	TRBJ2-7	CASRTGKSYEQYF	TGTGCCAGCAGGACAGGGAAGTCCTACGAGCAGTACTTC
18	.	TRBD1	TRBV5-6	TRBJ2-6	CASSHTRDRFSGANVLTF	TGTGCCAGCAGCCATACCCGGGACAGGTTCTCTGGGGCCAACGTCCTGACTTTC
14	few	.	TRBV7-2	TRBJ1-2	CASSLVRFNYGYTF	TGTGCCAGCAGCTTAGTGAGGTTCAACTATGGCTACACCTTC
11	.	.	TRBV7-9	TRBJ2-1	CASSLTREQFF	TGTGCCAGCAGCTTAACTAGGGAGCAGTTCTTC
15	.	.	TRBV6-1	TRBJ2-1	CASSQRGVPYNEQFF	TGTGCCAGCAGTCAACGCGGGGTTCCCTACAATGAGCAGTTCTTC
14	.	.	TRBV7-2	TRBJ2-7	CASSPSPDSYEQYF	TGTGCCAGCAGCCCCTCCCCAGACTCCTACGAGCAGTACTTC
14	.	TRBD1	TRBV5-4	TRBJ1-6	CASSLDRLNSPLHF	TGTGCCAGCAGCCTGGACAGGTTAAATTCCCCCCTCCACTTT
15	.	.	TRBV5-1	TRBJ2-5	CASSLNLGPAETQYF	TGCGCCAGCAGCTTAAATCTAGGTCCTGCGGAGACCCAGTACTTC
13	.	.	TRBV11-2	TRBJ1-1	CASSLEGATEAFF	TGTGCCAGCAGCTTAGAGGGGGCCACTGAAGCTTTCTTT
15	.	TRBD1	TRBV28	TRBJ1-5	CASSYRQGAGQPQHF	TGTGCCAGCAGTTACCGACAGGGGGCAGGTCAGCCCCAGCATTTT
22	.	TRBD2	TRBV30	TRBJ2-3	CAFTGTSGSSAQWDASTDTQYF	TGTGCCTTTACCGGGACTAGCGGGAGTTCGGCCCAATGGGACGCAAGCACAGATACGCAGTATTTT
22	.	TRBD1	TRBV23-1	TRBJ2-5	CASSRRPGNRDRGAPFQETQYF	TGCGCCAGCAGTCGACGGCCTGGAAACCGGGACAGGGGGGCACCTTTTCAAGAGACCCAGTACTTC
16	.	TRBD2	TRBV9	TRBJ2-3	CASSVVAGPSTDTQYF	TGTGCCAGCAGCGTAGTAGCGGGACCTAGCACAGATACGCAGTATTTT
16	.	TRBD1	TRBV5-1	TRBJ1-1	CASSRTGTGTNTEAFF	TGCGCCAGCAGCCGAACCGGGACAGGGACCAACACTGAAGCTTTCTTT
12	few	TRBD1	TRBV6-6	TRBJ1-1	CAISTGGIRAFF	TGTGCCATAAGTACAGGGGGCATACGAGCTTTCTTT
15	.	.	TRBV6-6	TRBJ2-3	CASVMASLGTDTQYF	TGTGCCAGCGTTATGGCCTCCCTCGGCACAGATACGCAGTATTTT
13	.	.	TRBV4-3	TRBJ2-7	CASSLGSSGEQYF	TGCGCCAGCAGCCTCGGGAGCTCGGGGGAGCAGTACTTC
12	.	.	TRBV7-9	TRBJ1-2	CASSSREDGYTF	TGTGCCAGCAGCTCCAGGGAGGATGGCTACACCTTC
16	.	.	TRBV4-2	TRBJ1-4	CASSQRTGGRVEKLFF	TGTGCCAGCAGCCAAAGAACGGGGGGGCGAGTTGAAAAACTGTTTTTT
14	.	TRBD1	TRBV25-1	TRBJ2-7	CASSPGQGSYEQYF	TGTGCCAGTTCACCGGGACAGGGCTCCTACGAGCAGTACTTC
15	.	.	TRBV9	TRBJ2-1	CASSVGSLEGNEQFF	TGTGCCAGCAGCGTAGGTTCGTTGGAGGGGAATGAGCAGTTCTTC
13	.	TRBD1	TRBV28	TRBJ2-7	CASRGQGAYEQYF	TGTGCCAGCAGGGGACAGGGGGCTTACGAGCAGTACTTC
15	.	.	TRBV7-9	TRBJ2-3	CASSHLKRSTDTQYF	TGTGCCAGCAGCCATCTAAAGCGGAGCACAGATACGCAGTATTTT
13	.	.	TRBV28	TRBJ1-2	CASGGGADYGYTF	TGTGCCAGCGGGGGAGGTGCCGACTATGGCTACACCTTC
13	few	.	TRBV27	TRBJ1-1	CASSPQGRTEAFF	TGTGCCAGCAGTCCACAGGGACGGACTGAAGCTTTCTTT
16	.	TRBD2	TRBV27	TRBJ2-7	CASSLLGTSGRREQYF	TGTGCCAGCAGTTTGCTCGGGACTAGCGGGAGGCGTGAGCAGTACTTC
17	.	.	TRBV1	TRBJ2-2	CTSSRDRRDSGTGELFF	TGCACCAGCAGCCGAGACCGCCGGGACTCGGGGACCGGGGAGCTGTTTTTT
15	.	TRBD2	TRBV7-9	TRBJ2-1	CSSSLGTSDYNEQFF	TGTTCCAGCAGCCTCGGGACTAGCGATTACAATGAGCAGTTCTTC
15	.	.	TRBV9	TRBJ2-3	CASSSGALPTDTQYF	TGTGCCAGCAGCTCAGGGGCTCTCCCCACAGATACGCAGTATTTT
15	.	TRBD2	TRBV7-9	TRBJ2-7	CSSSPRRGGLYEQYF	TGTTCCAGCAGCCCACGGCGGGGGGGCCTCTACGAGCAGTACTTC
15	few	.	TRBV6-1	TRBJ2-7	CASSDRALPPGEQYF	TGTGCCAGCAGTGACAGGGCTCTGCCCCCAGGGGAGCAGTACTTC
15	few	TRBD2	TRBV6-5	TRBJ2-7	CASSRTSGGTYEQYF	TGTGCCAGCAGCCGCACTAGCGGGGGTACCTACGAGCAGTACTTC
15	.	.	TRBV5-1	TRBJ2-7	CASSFGGAGTYEQYF	TGCGCCAGCAGCTTTGGGGGCGCTGGGACCTACGAGCAGTACTTC
17	few	TRBD2	TRBV7-2	TRBJ2-2	CASSGGLAGPNTGELFF	TGTGCCAGCAGCGGCGGACTAGCGGGGCCTAACACCGGGGAGCTGTTTTTT
13	few	.	TRBV6-5	TRBJ1-5	CASSYSPVQPQHF	TGTGCCAGCAGTTACTCCCCGGTCCAGCCCCAGCATTTT
16	.	TRBD1	TRBV29-1	TRBJ2-3	CSLRGQGTSSTDTQYF	TGCAGCCTAAGGGGACAGGGGACCTCTAGCACAGATACGCAGTATTTT
13	few	.	TRBV14	TRBJ2-7	CASRQTGIHEQYF	TGTGCCAGCAGACAAACAGGGATCCACGAGCAGTACTTC
17	.	.	TRBV19	TRBJ1-1	CASSIDSAGFGITEAFF	TGTGCCAGTAGTATAGATAGCGCGGGATTCGGGATTACTGAAGCTTTCTTT
14	few	.	TRBV9	TRBJ2-2	CASSVPRSGGELFF	TGTGCCAGCAGCGTCCCCCGGTCGGGCGGGGAGCTGTTTTTT
15	.	.	TRBV30	TRBJ1-5	CACRDRQGSNQPQHF	TGTGCCTGCCGGGACCGCCAGGGGAGCAATCAGCCCCAGCATTTT
15	.	.	TRBV27	TRBJ1-6	CASSLSWGGPSPLHF	TGTGCCAGCAGTTTATCGTGGGGAGGGCCCTCACCCCTCCACTTT
14	.	.	TRBV7-3	TRBJ2-1	CASSLEFSYNEQFF	TGTGCCAGCAGCTTAGAGTTTTCGTACAATGAGCAGTTCTTC
16	.	.	TRBV9	TRBJ2-3	CASSGRLEALTDTQYF	TGTGCCAGCAGCGGAAGATTGGAGGCGCTCACAGATACGCAGTATTTT
11	few	.	TRBV6-1	TRBJ1-5	CASNLRGPQHF	TGTGCCAGCAACCTCAGAGGGCCCCAGCATTTT
15	.	TRBD1	TRBV6-6	TRBJ1-2	CASSSTPGQGDGYTF	TGTGCCAGCAGTTCGACTCCGGGACAGGGAGATGGCTACACCTTC
14	.	.	TRBV6-5	TRBJ2-2	CASSYQGDTGELFF	TGTGCCAGCAGTTACCAAGGGGACACCGGGGAGCTGTTTTTT
14	.	TRBD2	TRBV19	TRBJ2-7	CASRASGRSYEQYF	TGTGCCAGTAGGGCTAGCGGGAGGTCCTACGAGCAGTACTTC
15	few	.	TRBV5-6	TRBJ1-3	CASSSLTRSGNTIYF	TGTGCCAGCAGCTCCTTGACCAGGTCTGGAAACACCATATATTTT
12	.	TRBD2	TRBV6-1	TRBJ2-5	CASREGLAGQYF	TGTGCCAGCAGAGAAGGACTAGCGGGGCAGTACTTC
15	.	TRBD1	TRBV19	TRBJ1-1	CASSFRQGGGTEAFF	TGTGCCAGTAGTTTTCGACAGGGGGGCGGCACTGAAGCTTTCTTT
13	.	.	TRBV2	TRBJ1-5	CASSGVLDQPQHF	TGTGCCAGCAGTGGGGTCCTAGATCAGCCCCAGCATTTT
13	.	.	TRBV18	TRBJ1-6	CASTGQNNSPLHF	TGTGCCAGCACCGGACAGAATAATTCACCCCTCCACTTT
15	.	TRBD1	TRBV7-9	TRBJ1-2	CASSLTGQGGYGYTF	TGTGCCAGCAGCTTAACGGGACAGGGCGGGTATGGCTACACCTTC
15	.	.	TRBV29-1	TRBJ2-2	CSVLERTMGTGELFF	TGCAGCGTTCTCGAGCGGACTATGGGAACCGGGGAGCTGTTTTTT